These 10 T cell receptor beta chains share one sample of origin, sequenced in a study of OX40 agonist ivuxolimab in advanced cancers. Data came from immunoSEQ multiplex PCR; TCRdb stores just in-frame clones and leaves some out. The sample yields about 36,000 clones, about 81% seen once. Here the sequenced sample was CD4+ or CD8+ T cells sorted from blood, taken in a trial of the OX40 agonist ivuxolimab. The receptors derive from an adult with an advanced solid tumor such as melanoma, head and neck, liver or kidney cancer.

About this clone: Mismatch with germline at one junction end may stem from a read error. This chain uses TRBV6-6 with TRBJ1-5; TRBD1 matches 10 bases. There are 16 residues in the CDR3. Germline CDR1 and CDR2: MNHNY and SVGAGI (reference sequence). CDR3 nucleotide sequence: TGTGCCAGCAGCCCAAGCGACAGGGGGCAGTATCAGTCCCAGCATTTT. This translates into CASSPSDRGQYQSQHF.

J is TRBJ1-3 and V is TRBV28; a weak D match, TRBD1 (5 bases). This CDR3 comprises 15 residues. The V gene's germline CDR1 is MDHEN and CDR2 SYDVKM. With 3 bases removed from V and 0 bases from J, the gap between germline ends came to 9 bases. The CDR3 region has the DNA TGTGCCAGCAGTTTCATCAGGGACTCTGGAAACACCATATATTTT. As protein: CASSFIRDSGNTIYF.

This clone was observed a few times. The chain is built from TRBV5-1 and TRBJ1-2; D is unclear. Trimming took off 0 bases at V and 6 bases at J, with 9 bases between the two ends. This CDR3 comprises 13 residues. The germline V gene has CDR1 SGHRS and CDR2 YFSETQ. CDR3 DNA: TGCGCCAGCAGCTTGGTGAGGCAAAATGGCTACACCTTC. Protein product: CASSLVRQNGYTF.

CDR3 region: CASSRGGRYEQYF. CDR3 DNA: TGTGCCAGCAGCAGGGGGGGAAGGTACGAGCAGTACTTC. J is TRBJ2-5 and V is TRBV6-1; the D call may be TRBD1 or TRBD2 (7 bases each). Judging by the DNA end, TRBJ2-7 fits better; the J call may be wrong. The germline gives CDR1 MNHNS, CDR2 SASEGT. CDR3 length equals 13 residues.

The chain links TRBV30 to TRBJ1-4; no firm D call. The CDR3 contains 16 residues. Germline V gene lookup returns CDR1 GTSNPN and CDR2 SVGIG (reference sequence). V shed 1 base and J shed 0 bases, with 12 bases lying between them. CDR3 region: CAWSAPLDSTNEKLFF. Written as DNA, the CDR3 is TGTGCCTGGAGTGCTCCTCTCGATTCAACTAATGAAAAACTGTTTTTT.

This clone was counted a single time. J is TRBJ2-2 and V is TRBV7-2, with D uncertain. V was cut by 0 bases and J by 8 bases, with 1 base left in between. This CDR3 is 11 amino acids long. Germline CDR1 and CDR2: SGHTA and FQGNSA. For the CDR3, the DNA is TGTGCCAGCAGCTTAGCGGGGGAGCTGTTTTTT. Translated: CASSLAGELFF.

This CDR3 is CASSLSSSYNSPLHF. CDR3 bases: TGTGCCAGCAGCTTATCGAGCTCCTATAATTCACCCCTCCACTTT. The V gene is TRBV7-6, the J gene TRBJ1-6, with D unclear. Germline-derived CDR1 and CDR2 are SGHVS and FNYEAQ. This CDR3 comprises 15 residues. Trimming removed 2 bases from V and 0 bases from J, with 5 bases in between.

The genes are TRBV5-1 and TRBJ1-4; 9 nucleotides agree with TRBD1. Losses at the gene ends were 3 bases for V and 4 bases for J; bases not matched to a gene: 10. The germline gives CDR1 SGHRS, CDR2 YFSETQ. This CDR3 has 17 residues. CDR3 bases: TGCGCCAGCAGCTCTAGGACAGGGGCGAGCCTTAATGAAAAACTGTTTTTT. This sequence encodes CASSSRTGASLNEKLFF. Looking up the rest from reference TRBV5-1 and TRBJ1-4 gives the full variable domain: KAGVTQTPRYLIKTRGQQVTLSCSPISGHRSVSWYQQTPGQGLQFLFEYFSETQRNKGNFPGRFSGRQFSNSRSEMNVSTLELGDSALYLCASSSRTGASLNEKLFFGSGTQLSVL.

The chain links TRBV27 to TRBJ1-3; D remains ambiguous. Germline V lookup: CDR1 MNHEY, CDR2 SMNVEV (reference sequence). V gave up 4 bases and J gave up 2 bases, with 15 bases separating them. This CDR3 has 16 residues. CDR3 sequence (DNA): TGTGCCAGCAGTTCAATACGTGGAGCCACTGGAAACACCATATATTTT. It yields the protein CASSSIRGATGNTIYF.

This chain uses TRBV2 with TRBJ1-4; D possibly corresponds to TRBD1 (5 bases). Germline V lookup: CDR1 SNHLY, CDR2 FYNNEI. Trimming took off 6 bases at V and 8 bases at J, with 13 bases between the two ends. The CDR3 spans 13 residues. The CDR3 protein is CASRAGRTEKLFF. The CDR3 DNA is TGTGCCAGCAGGGCGGGACGGACCGAAAAACTGTTTTTT.